These 15 T cell receptor beta chains came from one sample sequenced in a study of T cells in narcolepsy (dated 2018 in TCRdb). The library came from the immunoSEQ multiplex PCR assay. TCRdb limited this immuneACCESS table to in-frame rearrangements with V and J called. A share of clones is missing; checked studies link under half to unresolved V genes, and the rest is unexplained. Counted in this sample were tens of thousands of clones; roughly 64% of them appeared once. In total, the top ten clones hold around 12% of the sample. Sequencing was performed on memory (CD45RA-) CD4+ T cells from blood. Reading the label with the study, this specimen's cell subset or site is: memory T cells sorted ex vivo from peripheral blood. The receptors were sampled from a human donor in good health.

The chain employs TRBV29-1 and TRBJ2-5, with D perhaps matching TRBD2 (7 bases). V was shortened by 5 bases and J by 7 bases, with 14 bases between the two germline ends. The CDR3 runs to 12 residues. Germline V CDR1 and CDR2: SQVTM, ANQGSEA. The CDR3 reads CSVLRGLVTQYF. DNA of the CDR3: TGCAGCGTTTTGCGGGGGCTGGTGACCCAGTACTTC.

V usage is TRBV4-2 and J usage is TRBJ1-6; a weak D match, TRBD1 (5 bases). Trimming shortened V by 0 bases and J by 4 bases, and 7 bases separated the two germline ends. The CDR3 sequence is 15 residues long. From germline, CDR1 is LGHNA and CDR2 YNFKEQ. This chain's CDR3 is CASSQEGGYNSPLHF. The CDR3 DNA reads TGTGCCAGCAGCCAAGAGGGGGGATATAATTCACCCCTCCACTTT.

The rearrangement uses TRBV6-1 and TRBJ2-7; D remains unclear. Germline CDR1 MNHNS, CDR2 SASEGT. Trimming took 1 base from V and 0 from J, leaving 10 bases between them. This CDR3 contains 15 residues. In DNA form, the CDR3 reads TGTGCCAGCAGTGAAGTCTACGATGGCTCCTACGAGCAGTACTTC. Residues: CASSEVYDGSYEQYF.

J is TRBJ1-1 and V is TRBV28, with unresolved D. V lost 2 bases and J lost 2, with 9 bases in between. This CDR3 spans 14 amino acids. CDR1 is MDHEN and CDR2 is SYDVKM in the germline V gene. CDR3 loop: CASSLPLRNTEAFF. The CDR3 DNA sequence: TGTGCCAGCAGTTTACCGCTTAGAAACACTGAAGCTTTCTTT.

This rearrangement joins TRBV30 to TRBJ1-4, with a possible D match to TRBD1 (5 bases). Germline-derived CDR1 and CDR2 are GTSNPN and SVGIG (reference sequence). Trimming took 1 base from V and 6 from J, leaving 12 bases between them. The CDR3 runs to 14 residues. Here the CDR3 DNA reads TGTGCCTGGAGTGGAGACAGCGGACATGAAAAACTGTTTTTT. As protein: CAWSGDSGHEKLFF.

V is TRBV5-1 and J is TRBJ1-3, with D maybe TRBD1 (5 bases). The CDR3 covers 15 residues. Trimming stripped 0 bases from V and 4 bases from J, with 11 bases between. Germline CDR1 is SGHRS and CDR2 is YFSETQ. The CDR3 DNA reads TGCGCCAGCAGCTTGGGAGGGACTGGCGGAAACACCATATATTTT. Its translation is CASSLGGTGGNTIYF.

The chain has TRBV5-1 and TRBJ2-7; D is uncertain. Between the trimmed V and J ends, which lost 3 bases and 0 bases, there was a span of 10 bases. The CDR3 extends over 14 amino acids. The V gene's germline CDR1 is SGHRS and CDR2 YFSETQ. CDR3: CASSSELSSYEQYF. The CDR3 bases are TGCGCCAGCAGCTCTGAGCTGAGCTCCTACGAGCAGTACTTC. Based on the CDR3 plus reference TRBV5-1 and TRBJ2-7, the full variable domain is KAGVTQTPRYLIKTRGQQVTLSCSPISGHRSVSWYQQTPGQGLQFLFEYFSETQRNKGNFPGRFSGRQFSNSRSEMNVSTLELGDSALYLCASSSELSSYEQYFGPGTRLTVT.

The genes are TRBV4-3 and TRBJ1-2; D not resolved. Trimming removed 2 bases at V and 4 bases at J, with 11 bases between. In germline, CDR1 is LGHNA, CDR2 YSLEER. The CDR3 runs 14 residues. In DNA form, the CDR3 reads TGCGCCAGCAGCCAATTAACCGCCTCCTATGGCTACACCTTC. Its translation: CASSQLTASYGYTF.

This chain connects TRBV5-1 to TRBJ2-7; D is undetermined. Germline loops: CDR1 SGHRS, CDR2 YFSETQ. The CDR3 has 14 residues. V dropped 0 bases and J dropped 3 bases, with 10 bases sitting between them. The CDR3: CASSLEGQLYEQYF. Written as DNA, the CDR3 is TGCGCCAGCAGCTTGGAGGGCCAGCTCTACGAGCAGTACTTC.

This clone occurred a few times. The chain recombines TRBV29-1 with TRBJ1-3, with 8 positions matching TRBD1. There are 15 residues in the CDR3. Per germline, CDR1 SQVTM and CDR2 ANQGSEA. The trim removed 6 bases at V and 2 bases at J, leaving 9 bases unmatched. CDR3 bases: TGCAGCGTGGCGAGGCAGGGGGCCCCTGGAAACACCATATATTTT. Encoded protein: CSVARQGAPGNTIYF.

The chain's CDR3 is CASSQEGVGTLHF. CDR3 nucleotides: TGTGCCAGCAGCCAAGAGGGCGTAGGAACCCTCCACTTT. This chain uses TRBV4-2 with TRBJ1-6; D is ambiguous. Germline CDR1 and CDR2: LGHNA and YNFKEQ. V shed 0 bases and J shed 14 bases, with 11 bases lying between them. The length of the CDR3 is 13 residues.

V usage is TRBV7-2 and J usage is TRBJ2-1; TRBD2 agrees at 7 bases. In germline, CDR1 is SGHTA, CDR2 FQGNSA. This CDR3 has 14 amino acids. Unmatched junction bases numbered 7, after V lost 3 bases and J lost 8 bases. CDR3 DNA: TGTGCCAGCAGCTTTCAGCGGGGTCCGCATGAGCAGTTCTTC. This encodes CASSFQRGPHEQFF.

Notes on this clone: Other nucleotide sequences from this sample produce the same CDR3. V usage is TRBV18 and J usage is TRBJ1-4, with D unresolved. Trimming left V 4 bases short and J 8 bases short, with 14 bases between. Germline assignment: CDR1 KGHSH and CDR2 LQKENI. There are 14 residues in the CDR3. This CDR3 reads CASSRGLLTEKLFF. CDR3 bases: TGTGCCAGCTCACGGGGTCTGCTAACGGAAAAACTGTTTTTT.

The chain carries TRBV18 and TRBJ2-3; D remains unclear. Germline V lookup: CDR1 KGHSH, CDR2 LQKENI. V lost 2 bases, J lost 0 bases, and 9 bases lay in between. This CDR3 has 15 residues. The CDR3 sequence is CASSPTPASTDTQYF. The CDR3 DNA sequence: TGTGCCAGCTCACCAACGCCCGCTAGCACAGATACGCAGTATTTT.

The gene calls are TRBV4-1 and TRBJ2-1; D gene ambiguous. CDR3 size: 16 residues. Germline CDR1 is MGHRA and CDR2 is YSYEKL. Trimming took 1 base from V and 2 from J, leaving 12 bases between them. The CDR3 DNA is TGCGCCAGCAGCCAAGTCGATCTGATAACCTACAATGAGCAGTTCTTC. Translated, it gives CASSQVDLITYNEQFF.